The 16 T cell receptor beta chains in this list originate from one sample, sequenced in a study of T cells in Graves' hyperthyroidism and ophthalmopathy. It was RNA transcripts that yielded the amplified TCR beta CDR3 regions. With the HTBI primer set, the TCR CDR3 went through a first round of RT-PCR. TCRdb ran MiXCR on the multiplex PCR reads and lists one entry per CDR3 protein. The repertoire includes approximately 400,000 distinct CDR3 sequences, less than 20% of them detected once, and about 30% sits in the top ten. Sequencing input: blood. The receptor source for this set is a woman aged 18-30 years with Graves' hyperthyroidism that later progressed to Graves' ophthalmopathy.

The sample holds a few counts of this clonotype. The CDR3 protein is CASSQMRQSAYEQYF. CDR3 in DNA: TGCGCCAGCAGCCAAATGAGACAGTCAGCTTACGAGCAGTACTTC. The gene calls are TRBV4-1 and TRBJ2-7, with D perhaps TRBD1 (5 bases). Germline lookup yields CDR1 MGHRA and CDR2 YSYEKL. This CDR3 region has 15 residues. Trimming removed 2 bases at V and 4 bases at J, with 15 bases between.

This clonotype was seen repeatedly, ten times or more. The V call is TRBV6-2 or TRBV6-3, the J call TRBJ2-1; TRBD2 aligns across 7 bases. V gave up 4 bases and J gave up 2 bases; unmatched junction bases: 11. Germline CDR1 is MNHEY and CDR2 is SVGEGT. CDR3 length: 17 residues. Here the CDR3 reads CASSLGWGGWAYNEQFF. CDR3 DNA sequence: TGTGCCAGCAGTTTAGGCTGGGGGGGGTGGGCCTACAATGAGCAGTTCTTC.

This clonotype was observed at least ten times. The chain carries TRBV18 and TRBJ1-1, with 8 bases fitting TRBD1. Germline assignment: CDR1 KGHSH and CDR2 LQKENI. The CDR3 consists of 16 residues. J was trimmed by 3 bases and V by 2 bases; bases with no gene match: 8. This chain's CDR3 is CASSPTQGARDTEAFF. In DNA, the CDR3 is TGTGCCAGCTCACCAACCCAGGGGGCTAGGGACACTGAAGCTTTCTTT.

Concerning this clonotype itself: A much more abundant neighbour one base away suggests this may be a read error. The chain combines TRBV20-1 with TRBJ2-3; the match to TRBD2 covers 9 bases. Germline values: CDR1 DFQATT, CDR2 SNEGSKA (reference sequence). The CDR3 runs 14 residues. V was pared by 5 bases and J by 10 bases, with 13 bases of the junction left unmatched. Here the CDR3 reads CSAGRSGSSPSQYF. CDR3 nucleotides: TGCAGTGCTGGGCGTAGCGGGAGTAGCCCCTCGCAGTATTTT.

This clonotype was seen ten or more times. The chain joins TRBV15 to TRBJ2-7; 7 bases match TRBD2. The V gene end was trimmed by 5 bases and the J gene end by 4 bases; junction bases not matched to a gene: 8. The CDR3 is made up of 14 amino acids. The germline V gene encodes CDR1 LNHNV and CDR2 YYDKDF (reference sequence). The CDR3 here is CATSEGRGEYEQYF. As DNA, the CDR3 is TGTGCCACCAGCGAGGGACGGGGGGAGTACGAGCAGTACTTC.

This clonotype was detected only a few times. The V call is TRBV5-4, the J call TRBJ2-5; TRBD1 aligns across 8 bases. Germline assignment: CDR1 SGHNT and CDR2 YYREEE (reference sequence). Unmatched junction bases numbered 5, after V lost 2 bases and J lost 5 bases. The CDR3 length is 14 residues. CDR3 residues: CASSLQGVVETQYF. The CDR3 nucleotides are TGTGCCAGCAGCTTACAGGGGGTGGTTGAGACCCAGTACTTC.

This chain joins TRBV14 and TRBJ2-2; D is uncertain. Germline CDR1 reads SGHDN; CDR2 reads FVKESK. Deletions cut 0 bases from V and 3 bases from J, with 11 bases between. This CDR3 region has 16 residues. The CDR3 coding sequence is TGTGCCAGCAGCCAAGATTTGAATCCTTACACCGGGGAGCTGTTTTTT. Amino acids: CASSQDLNPYTGELFF.

This clonotype has at least ten counts. The rearrangement links TRBV12-3 or TRBV12-4 to TRBJ2-5; 11 bases map to TRBD2. This CDR3 contains 17 residues. After removal of 4 bases from V and 1 base from J, the junction contained 8 bases not matched to a gene. CDR3 residues: CASSYRTSGLVQETQYF. In DNA form, the CDR3 reads TGTGCCAGCAGTTACCGGACTAGCGGGCTAGTCCAAGAGACCCAGTACTTC.

This clonotype showed up many times. V and J are TRBV28 and TRBJ2-7; D call uncertain. The germline V and J ends were trimmed by 3 bases and 3 bases, with 12 bases remaining between them. CDR3 length: 14 residues. Germline-derived CDR1 and CDR2 are MDHEN and SYDVKM. CDR3 residues: CASSLVHRHYEQYF. CDR3 nucleotides: TGTGCCAGCAGTTTGGTACACCGTCACTACGAGCAGTACTTC.

The V call is TRBV4-3, the J call TRBJ1-2, with D unresolved. This CDR3 has 17 residues. V was trimmed by 4 bases and J by 6 bases, leaving 24 bases between them. CDR1 is LGHNA and CDR2 is YSLEER in the germline V gene. CDR3 bases: TGCGCCAGCAGCCTCTGGGAGGGCTCCCCCCCCCCTGATGGCTACACCTTC. Its translation is CASSLWEGSPPPDGYTF.

This clonotype was recorded a few times. The J gene is TRBJ2-3, the V gene TRBV15, with unresolved D. The CDR3 is 14 residues long. Germline V lookup: CDR1 LNHNV, CDR2 YYDKDF (reference sequence). The V end was cut by 3 bases, the J end by 2 bases, with 9 bases between. CDR3 loop: CATSSGRDTDTQYF. The DNA for the CDR3 is TGTGCCACCAGCAGTGGTAGGGACACAGATACGCAGTATTTT.

This clonotype was counted between two and nine times. This could be a read error, since a much larger clone is one nucleotide away. The gene calls are TRBV11-2 and TRBJ2-7, with TRBD1 identical over 7 bases. Germline V lookup: CDR1 SGHAT, CDR2 FQNNGV. The CDR3 has 13 amino acids. The CDR3 loop is CASSKTGSYEQCF. As DNA, the CDR3 is TGTGCCAGCAGCAAGACAGGGTCCTACGAGCAGTGCTTC. Variable domain in full (rest from reference TRBV11-2 and TRBJ2-7): EAGVAQSPRYKIIEKRQSVAFWCNPISGHATLYWYQQILGQGPKLLIQFQNNGVVDDSQLPKDRFSAERLKGVDSTLKIQPAKLEDSAVYLCASSKTGSYEQCFGPGTRLTVT.

This clonotype was seen only a few times. This sequence joins TRBV6-6 and TRBJ2-5; 7 bases map to TRBD1. CDR3 length equals 17 residues. The junction had 10 bases not matched to a gene; V was cut back by 2 bases and J by 1 base. Germline V gene sequence: CDR1 MNHNY, CDR2 SVGAGI (reference sequence). The CDR3 sequence: CASSYPRFGTAQETQYF. As DNA, the CDR3 is TGTGCCAGCAGTTACCCCCGTTTCGGGACAGCCCAAGAGACCCAGTACTTC.

This clonotype was picked up many times. The chain links TRBV3-1 to TRBJ2-2; TRBD2 matches 9 bases. Losses at the gene ends were 7 bases for V and 2 bases for J; bases not matched to a gene: 2. This CDR3 is built from 14 residues. Germline V gene lookup returns CDR1 LGHDT and CDR2 YNNKEL (reference sequence). The CDR3 loop reads CASTLAGNTGELFF. DNA for the CDR3: TGTGCCAGCACGCTAGCGGGAAACACCGGGGAGCTGTTTTTT.

CDR3 protein: CASSTSQQGPYNEQFF. CDR3 in DNA: TGTGCCAGCAGTACTTCCCAACAGGGTCCCTACAATGAGCAGTTCTTC. The chain links TRBV5-4 to TRBJ2-1, with a weak D call TRBD1 (6 bases). Trimming stripped 5 bases from V and 2 bases from J, with 17 bases between. The CDR3 runs 16 residues. The V gene's germline CDR1 is SGHNT and CDR2 YYREEE (reference sequence).

This clonotype was seen many times. The chain has TRBV6-6 and TRBJ1-5; D is uncertain. The CDR3 totals 13 residues. Germline values: CDR1 MNHNY, CDR2 SVGAGI (reference sequence). V was shortened by 0 bases and J by 4 bases, with 4 bases between the two germline ends. The CDR3 reads CASSYSRNQPQHF. The CDR3 nucleotides are TGTGCCAGCAGTTACTCCCGAAATCAGCCCCAGCATTTT.